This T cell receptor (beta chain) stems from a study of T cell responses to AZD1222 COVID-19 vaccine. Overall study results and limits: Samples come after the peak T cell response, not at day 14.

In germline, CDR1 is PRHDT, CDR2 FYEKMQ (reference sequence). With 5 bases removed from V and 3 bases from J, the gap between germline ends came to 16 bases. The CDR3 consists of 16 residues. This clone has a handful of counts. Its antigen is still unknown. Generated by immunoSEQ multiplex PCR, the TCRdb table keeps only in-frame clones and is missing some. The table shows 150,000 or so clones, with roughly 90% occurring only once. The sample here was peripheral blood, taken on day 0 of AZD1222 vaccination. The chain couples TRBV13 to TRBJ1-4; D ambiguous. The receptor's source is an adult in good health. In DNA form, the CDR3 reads TGTGCCAGCAGCCTCAGAAGGGCTCTACCTAATGAAAAACTGTTTTTT. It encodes CASSLRRALPNEKLFF.